A few counts support the clone carrying this TCR beta chain. The data were taken from a study of tumor-infiltrating lymphocytes in oesophageal squamous cell carcinoma. TCRdb re-called the PCR reads through MiXCR, storing one row per CDR3 protein. The profile shows about 11,000 distinct CDR3 sequences, roughly 60% of them singletons. The germline V and J ends were trimmed by 3 bases and 0 bases, with 16 bases remaining between them. This CDR3 contains 17 residues. Germline V lookup: CDR1 SGHVS, CDR2 FNYEAQ. Input material: esophageal tumor tissue. The V and J genes are TRBV7-6 and TRBJ2-3; no definite D call. The sequence came from a male donor with esophageal squamous cell carcinoma. In DNA, the CDR3 is TGTGCCAGCAGCTTTTCTTCGGACGGATCTAGCACAGATACGCAGTATTTT. It codes for CASSFSSDGSSTDTQYF.